These T cell receptor beta chains were read from a single sample in a study of shared clonotypes between healthy human individuals. The assay was immunoSEQ multiplex PCR, and TCRdb's table has in-frame clones only and misses some. In the table there are about 600,000 clones, almost 97% of which are singletons. The sequencing sample was made of naive CD4+ T cells sorted from blood. All receptors derive from a woman between 25 and 40 years old in good health. The CDR3 runs from the conserved cysteine through the conserved F or W. The order of the fields is CDR3 length, V gene, J gene, D gene, clone size, CDR3 DNA, CDR3 protein. A D gene is named only where the DNA matches it firmly. Clone size is shown for a subset of rows, as once, few, many or a class of expanded clone.

cdr3_length: 14
v_call: TRBV7-2
j_call: TRBJ2-3
d_call: NA
clone_size: NA
cdr3_nt: TGTGCCAGCAGGAAAGCGGGCTACACAGATACGCAGTATTTT
cdr3_aa: CASRKAGYTDTQYF

cdr3_length: 17
v_call: TRBV7-9
j_call: TRBJ2-3
d_call: NA
clone_size: NA
cdr3_nt: TGTGCCAGCAGCTTAGGTGCTAGGTACCTCAACACAGATACGCAGTATTTT
cdr3_aa: CASSLGARYLNTDTQYF

cdr3_length: 16
v_call: TRBV7-9
j_call: TRBJ1-3
d_call: TRBD1
clone_size: few
cdr3_nt: TGTGCCAGCAGCTTCGGACAGGGGGGCTCTGGAAACACCATATATTTT
cdr3_aa: CASSFGQGGSGNTIYF

cdr3_length: 13
v_call: TRBV10-3
j_call: TRBJ1-1
d_call: NA
clone_size: NA
cdr3_nt: TGTGCCATCAGTTCCGAGGAGTACACTGAAGCTTTCTTT
cdr3_aa: CAISSEEYTEAFF

cdr3_length: 16
v_call: TRBV11-3
j_call: TRBJ2-2
d_call: NA
clone_size: NA
cdr3_nt: TGTGCCAGCAGCTTAGATCACAGACAGAACACCGGGGAGCTGTTTTTT
cdr3_aa: CASSLDHRQNTGELFF

cdr3_length: 11
v_call: TRBV5-4
j_call: TRBJ2-1
d_call: NA
clone_size: NA
cdr3_nt: TGTGCCAGCAGCTCCTACAATGAGCAGTTCTTC
cdr3_aa: CASSSYNEQFF

cdr3_length: 17
v_call: TRBV27
j_call: TRBJ2-7
d_call: TRBD2
clone_size: NA
cdr3_nt: TGTGCCAGCAGTTCCCGCACTAGCGGCAAAAGCTCCTACGAGCAGTACTTC
cdr3_aa: CASSSRTSGKSSYEQYF

cdr3_length: 15
v_call: TRBV27
j_call: TRBJ2-1
d_call: TRBD2
clone_size: NA
cdr3_nt: TGTGCCAGCGGCACTAGCGGTAGCTCCTACAATGAGCAGTTCTTC
cdr3_aa: CASGTSGSSYNEQFF

cdr3_length: 14
v_call: TRBV5-6
j_call: TRBJ2-2
d_call: NA
clone_size: NA
cdr3_nt: TGTGCCAGCAGCCGACAGTCGGTCACCGGGGAGCTGTTTTTT
cdr3_aa: CASSRQSVTGELFF

cdr3_length: 15
v_call: TRBV6-6
j_call: TRBJ2-7
d_call: NA
clone_size: NA
cdr3_nt: TGTGCCAGCAGCGACCCGCTCCGGTCCCTCTACGAGCAGTACTTC
cdr3_aa: CASSDPLRSLYEQYF

cdr3_length: 10
v_call: TRBV6-1
j_call: TRBJ2-5
d_call: NA
clone_size: NA
cdr3_nt: TGTGCCAGCGGGAATCAGGCCCAGTACTTC
cdr3_aa: CASGNQAQYF

cdr3_length: 15
v_call: TRBV11-2
j_call: TRBJ1-3
d_call: NA
clone_size: NA
cdr3_nt: TGTGCCAGCAGCTCACCCCGGGACCGGGTCGACACCATATATTTT
cdr3_aa: CASSSPRDRVDTIYF

cdr3_length: 13
v_call: TRBV18
j_call: TRBJ1-1
d_call: NA
clone_size: NA
cdr3_nt: TGTGCCAGCTCACCGCCCCAGAACACTGAAGCTTTCTTT
cdr3_aa: CASSPPQNTEAFF

cdr3_length: 16
v_call: TRBV9
j_call: TRBJ2-3
d_call: TRBD2
clone_size: NA
cdr3_nt: TGTGCCAGCAGCTCCCCCACGGCAGCGGGGACAGATACGCAGTATTTT
cdr3_aa: CASSSPTAAGTDTQYF

cdr3_length: 14
v_call: TRBV19
j_call: TRBJ1-1
d_call: TRBD1
clone_size: NA
cdr3_nt: TGTGCCAGTATTTCGGACAGGTTGAACACTGAAGCTTTCTTT
cdr3_aa: CASISDRLNTEAFF

cdr3_length: 11
v_call: TRBV2
j_call: TRBJ2-7
d_call: NA
clone_size: once
cdr3_nt: TGTGCCAGCGCCTCGGCGGGCGAGCAGTACTTC
cdr3_aa: CASASAGEQYF

cdr3_length: 14
v_call: TRBV2
j_call: TRBJ2-2
d_call: TRBD1
clone_size: NA
cdr3_nt: TGTGCCAGCACCCAGGACAGGGGTGGAGGGGAGCTGTTTTTT
cdr3_aa: CASTQDRGGGELFF

cdr3_length: 11
v_call: TRBV11-2
j_call: TRBJ2-1
d_call: NA
clone_size: NA
cdr3_nt: TGTGCCAGCAGCTTAGATAATGAGCAGTTCTTC
cdr3_aa: CASSLDNEQFF

cdr3_length: 14
v_call: TRBV5-4
j_call: TRBJ2-5
d_call: NA
clone_size: NA
cdr3_nt: TGTGCCAGCAGCTTAATGGGTACCCAAGTAACCCAGTACTTC
cdr3_aa: CASSLMGTQVTQYF

cdr3_length: 13
v_call: TRBV6-5
j_call: TRBJ2-1
d_call: NA
clone_size: NA
cdr3_nt: TGTGCCAGCCTCGCCAGGGGGGGGAATGAGCAGTTCTTC
cdr3_aa: CASLARGGNEQFF